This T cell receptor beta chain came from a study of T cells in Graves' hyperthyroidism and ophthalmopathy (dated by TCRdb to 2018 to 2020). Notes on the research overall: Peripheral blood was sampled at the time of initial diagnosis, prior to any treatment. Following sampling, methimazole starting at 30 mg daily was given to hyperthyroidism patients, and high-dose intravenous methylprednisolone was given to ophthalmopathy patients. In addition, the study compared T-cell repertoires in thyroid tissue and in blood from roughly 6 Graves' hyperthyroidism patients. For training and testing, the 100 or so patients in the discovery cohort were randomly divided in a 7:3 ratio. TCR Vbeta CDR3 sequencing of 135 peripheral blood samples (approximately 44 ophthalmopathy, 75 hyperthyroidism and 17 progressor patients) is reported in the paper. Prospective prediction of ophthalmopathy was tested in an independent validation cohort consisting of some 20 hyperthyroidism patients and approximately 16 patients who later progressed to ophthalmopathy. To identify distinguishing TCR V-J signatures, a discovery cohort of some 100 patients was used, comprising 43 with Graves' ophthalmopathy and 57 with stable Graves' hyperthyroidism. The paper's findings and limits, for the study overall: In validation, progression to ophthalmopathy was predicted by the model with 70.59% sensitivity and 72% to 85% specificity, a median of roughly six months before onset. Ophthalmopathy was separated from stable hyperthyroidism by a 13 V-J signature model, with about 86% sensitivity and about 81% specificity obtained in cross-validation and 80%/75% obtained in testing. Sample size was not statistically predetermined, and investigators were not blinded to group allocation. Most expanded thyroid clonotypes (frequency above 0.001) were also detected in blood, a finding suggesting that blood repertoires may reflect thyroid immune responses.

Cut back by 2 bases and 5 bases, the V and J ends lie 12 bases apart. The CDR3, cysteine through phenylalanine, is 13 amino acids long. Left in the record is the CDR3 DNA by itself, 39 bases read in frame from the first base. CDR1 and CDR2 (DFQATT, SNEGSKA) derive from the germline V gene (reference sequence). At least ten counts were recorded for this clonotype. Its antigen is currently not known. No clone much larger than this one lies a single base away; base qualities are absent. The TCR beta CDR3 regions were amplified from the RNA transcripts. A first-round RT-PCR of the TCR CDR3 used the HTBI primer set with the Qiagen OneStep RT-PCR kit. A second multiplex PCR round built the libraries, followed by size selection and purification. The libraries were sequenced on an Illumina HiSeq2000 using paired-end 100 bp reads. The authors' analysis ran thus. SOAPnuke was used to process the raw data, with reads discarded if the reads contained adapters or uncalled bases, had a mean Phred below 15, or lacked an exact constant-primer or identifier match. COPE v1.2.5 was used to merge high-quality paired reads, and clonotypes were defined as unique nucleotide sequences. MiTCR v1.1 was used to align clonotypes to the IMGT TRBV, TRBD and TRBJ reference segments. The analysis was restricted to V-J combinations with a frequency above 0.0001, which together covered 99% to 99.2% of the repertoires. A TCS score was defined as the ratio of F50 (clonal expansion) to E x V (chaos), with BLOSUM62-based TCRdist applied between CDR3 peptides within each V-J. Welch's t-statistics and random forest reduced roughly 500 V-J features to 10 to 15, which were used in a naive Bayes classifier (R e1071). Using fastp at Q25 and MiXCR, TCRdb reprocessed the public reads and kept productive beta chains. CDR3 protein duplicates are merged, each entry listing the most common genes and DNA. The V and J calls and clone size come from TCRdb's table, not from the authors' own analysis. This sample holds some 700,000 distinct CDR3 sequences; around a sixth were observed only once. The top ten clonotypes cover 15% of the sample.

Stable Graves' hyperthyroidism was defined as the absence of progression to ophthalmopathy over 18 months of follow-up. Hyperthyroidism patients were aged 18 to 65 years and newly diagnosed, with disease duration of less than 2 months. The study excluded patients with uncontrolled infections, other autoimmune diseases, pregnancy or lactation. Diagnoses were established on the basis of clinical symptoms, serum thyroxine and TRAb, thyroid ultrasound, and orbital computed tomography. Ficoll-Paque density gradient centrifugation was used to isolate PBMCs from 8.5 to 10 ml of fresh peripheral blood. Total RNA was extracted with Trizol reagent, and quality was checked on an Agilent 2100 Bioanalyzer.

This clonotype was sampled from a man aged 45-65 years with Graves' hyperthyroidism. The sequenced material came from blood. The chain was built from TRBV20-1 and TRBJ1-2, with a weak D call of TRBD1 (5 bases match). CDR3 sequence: CSARRSGGYGYTF. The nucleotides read TGCAGTGCTAGAAGGTCTGGGGGATATGGCTACACCTTC.